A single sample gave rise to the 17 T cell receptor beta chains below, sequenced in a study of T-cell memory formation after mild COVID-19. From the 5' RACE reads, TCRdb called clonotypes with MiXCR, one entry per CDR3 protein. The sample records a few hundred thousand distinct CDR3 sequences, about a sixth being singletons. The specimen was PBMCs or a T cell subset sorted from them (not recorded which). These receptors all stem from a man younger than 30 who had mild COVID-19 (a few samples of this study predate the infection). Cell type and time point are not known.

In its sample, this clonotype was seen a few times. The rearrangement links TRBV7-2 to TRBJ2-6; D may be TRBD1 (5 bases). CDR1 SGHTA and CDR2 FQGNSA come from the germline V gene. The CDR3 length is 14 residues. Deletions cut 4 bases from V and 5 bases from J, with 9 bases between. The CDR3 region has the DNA TGTGCCAGCAGCTCGCCGGACAGGGCCAACGTCCTGACTTTC. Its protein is CASSSPDRANVLTF.

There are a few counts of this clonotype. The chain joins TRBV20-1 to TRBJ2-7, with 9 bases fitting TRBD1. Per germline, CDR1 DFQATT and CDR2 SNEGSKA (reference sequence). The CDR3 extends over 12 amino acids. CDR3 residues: CSARDLGTGWCV. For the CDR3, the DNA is TGCAGTGCTAGAGATCTGGGGACAGGGTGGTGCGTC.

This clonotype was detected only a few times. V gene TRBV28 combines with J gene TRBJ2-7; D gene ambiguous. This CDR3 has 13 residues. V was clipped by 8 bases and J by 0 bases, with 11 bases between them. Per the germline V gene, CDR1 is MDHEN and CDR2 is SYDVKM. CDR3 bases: TGTGCCAGCGGGAACCCGAGCTCCTACGAGCAGTACGTC. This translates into CASGNPSSYEQYV.

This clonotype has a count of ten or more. The CDR3 DNA follows: TGTGCCAGCCCGTGGGGGGCCTCTGGGGCCAACGTCCTGACTTTC. It specifies CASPWGASGANVLTF. V and J are TRBV7-9 and TRBJ2-6; D could derive from TRBD1 or TRBD2 (6 bases each). The CDR3 sequence is 15 residues long. Looked up from germline, CDR1 is SEHNR and CDR2 is FQNEAQ (reference sequence). V shed 8 bases and J shed 0 bases, with 11 bases lying between them.

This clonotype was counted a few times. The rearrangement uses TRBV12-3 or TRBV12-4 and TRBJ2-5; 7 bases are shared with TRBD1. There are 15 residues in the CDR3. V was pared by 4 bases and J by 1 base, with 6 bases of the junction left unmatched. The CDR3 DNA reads TGTGCCAGCAGTTCCGGACAGGCCTCCCAAGAGACCCAGTACTTC. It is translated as CASSSGQASQETQYF.

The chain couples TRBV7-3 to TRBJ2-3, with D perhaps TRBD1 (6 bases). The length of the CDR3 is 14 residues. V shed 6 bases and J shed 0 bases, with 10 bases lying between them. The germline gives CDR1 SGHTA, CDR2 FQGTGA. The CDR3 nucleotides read TGTGCCAGCAGATCAGGGGTTAGCACAGATACGCAGTATTTT. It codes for CASRSGVSTDTQYF.

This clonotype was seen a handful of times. The CDR3 protein is CAISDPGPAGSPLHF. The CDR3 bases are TGTGCCATCAGTGATCCGGGACCGGCTGGTTCACCCCTCCACTTT. The chain combines TRBV10-3 with TRBJ1-6; maybe TRBD1 (5 bases). V gave up 3 bases and J gave up 9 bases, with 15 bases separating them. CDR3 length: 15 residues. Germline V CDR1 and CDR2: ENHRY, SYGVKD.

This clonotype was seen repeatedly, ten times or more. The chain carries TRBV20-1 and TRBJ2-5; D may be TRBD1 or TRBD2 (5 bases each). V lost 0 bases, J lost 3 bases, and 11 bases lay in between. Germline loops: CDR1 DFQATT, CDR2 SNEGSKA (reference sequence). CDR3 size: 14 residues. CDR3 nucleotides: TGCAGTGCTAGAGACACCGGGACCAAAGAGACCCAGTACTTC. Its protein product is CSARDTGTKETQYF.

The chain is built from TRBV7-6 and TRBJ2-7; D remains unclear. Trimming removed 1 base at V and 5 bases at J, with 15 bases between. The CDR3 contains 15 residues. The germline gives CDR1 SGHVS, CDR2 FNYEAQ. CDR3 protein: CASSLVAGPRDEQYF. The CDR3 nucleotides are TGTGCCAGCAGCTTAGTGGCAGGTCCACGGGACGAGCAGTACTTC.

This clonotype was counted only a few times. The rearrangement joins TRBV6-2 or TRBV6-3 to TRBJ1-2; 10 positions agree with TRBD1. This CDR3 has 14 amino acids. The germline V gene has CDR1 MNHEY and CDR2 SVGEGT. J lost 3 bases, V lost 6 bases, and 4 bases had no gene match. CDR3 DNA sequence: TGTGCCAGCAGCTCGGACAGGGGGGACTATGGCTACACCTTC. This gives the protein CASSSDRGDYGYTF.

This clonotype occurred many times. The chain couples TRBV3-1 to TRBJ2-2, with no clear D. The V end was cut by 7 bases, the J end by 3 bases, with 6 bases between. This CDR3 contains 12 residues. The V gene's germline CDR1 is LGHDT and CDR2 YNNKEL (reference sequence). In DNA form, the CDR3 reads TGTGCCAGCAACGCTTACACCGGGGAGCTGTTTTTT. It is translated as CASNAYTGELFF.

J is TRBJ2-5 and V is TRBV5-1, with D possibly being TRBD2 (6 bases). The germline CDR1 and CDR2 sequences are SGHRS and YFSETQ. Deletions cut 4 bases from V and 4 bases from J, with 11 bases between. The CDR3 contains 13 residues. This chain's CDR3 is CASSPGTAETQYF. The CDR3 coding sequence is TGCGCCAGCAGCCCGGGGACTGCAGAGACCCAGTACTTC.

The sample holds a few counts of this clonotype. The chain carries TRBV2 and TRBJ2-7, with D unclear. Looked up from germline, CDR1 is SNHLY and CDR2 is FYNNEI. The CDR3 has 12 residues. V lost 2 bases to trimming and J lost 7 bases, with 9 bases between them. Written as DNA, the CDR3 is TGTGCCAGCAGTGAAACGGAGTATGAGCAGTACGTC. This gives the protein CASSETEYEQYV.

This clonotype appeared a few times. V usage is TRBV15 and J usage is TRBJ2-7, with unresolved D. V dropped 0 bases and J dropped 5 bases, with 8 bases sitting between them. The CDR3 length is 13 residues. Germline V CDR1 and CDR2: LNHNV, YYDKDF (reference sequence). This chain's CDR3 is CATSRDLGHEQYV. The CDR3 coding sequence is TGTGCCACCAGCAGAGATCTAGGACACGAGCAGTACGTC.

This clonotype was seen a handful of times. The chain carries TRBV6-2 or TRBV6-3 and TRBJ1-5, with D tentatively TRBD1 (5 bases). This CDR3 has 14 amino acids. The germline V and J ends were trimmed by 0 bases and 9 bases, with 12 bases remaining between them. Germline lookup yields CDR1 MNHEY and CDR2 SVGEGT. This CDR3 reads CASSYSTAGGPQHF. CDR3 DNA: TGTGCCAGCAGTTACTCGACAGCCGGGGGGCCCCAGCATTTT.

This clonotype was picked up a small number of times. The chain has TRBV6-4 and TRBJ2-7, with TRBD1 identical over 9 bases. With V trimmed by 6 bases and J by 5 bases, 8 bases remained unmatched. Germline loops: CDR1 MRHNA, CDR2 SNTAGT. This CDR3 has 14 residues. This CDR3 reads CASSRDRDFDEQYF. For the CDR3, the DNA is TGTGCCAGCAGCCGGGACAGGGACTTCGACGAGCAGTACTTC.

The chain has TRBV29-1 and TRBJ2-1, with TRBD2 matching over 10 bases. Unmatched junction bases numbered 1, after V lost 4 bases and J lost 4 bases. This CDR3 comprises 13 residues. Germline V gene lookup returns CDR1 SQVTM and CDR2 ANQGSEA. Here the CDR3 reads CSVASGGYNEQFF. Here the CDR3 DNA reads TGCAGCGTTGCTAGCGGGGGATACAATGAGCAGTTCTTC.